This TCR beta chain is from a study of response to subunit inactivated influenza vaccine. The CDR3 is 14 residues long. Trimming took 3 bases from V and 5 from J, leaving 12 bases between them. The germline V gene has CDR1 KGHSH and CDR2 LQKENI. TCRdb used MiXCR to reprocess the RT-PCR reads, holding one entry per CDR3 protein. Of hundreds of thousands of distinct CDR3 sequences listed, 25% are singletons. Findings of the study overall: That few new T cells are recruited by each seasonal influenza vaccination was the authors' suggestion.

On this clonotype itself: Its antigen is undetermined.

Material: CD4+ T cells sorted from PBMCs, obtained 5 days after vaccination. The sequence derives from a middle-aged man who received an inactivated influenza vaccine. The chain links TRBV18 to TRBJ2-3, with D possibly matching TRBD2 (6 bases). The DNA of the CDR3 is TGTGCCAGCTCACCGTCTAGCGTTAAAGATACGCAGTATTTT. It encodes CASSPSSVKDTQYF.